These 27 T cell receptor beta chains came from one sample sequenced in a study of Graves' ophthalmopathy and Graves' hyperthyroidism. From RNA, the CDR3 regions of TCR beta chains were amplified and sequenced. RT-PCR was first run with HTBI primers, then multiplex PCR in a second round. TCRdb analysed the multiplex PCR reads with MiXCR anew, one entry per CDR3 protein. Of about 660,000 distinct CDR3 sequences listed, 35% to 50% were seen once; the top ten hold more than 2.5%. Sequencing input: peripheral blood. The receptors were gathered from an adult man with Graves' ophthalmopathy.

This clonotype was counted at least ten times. The CDR3 nucleotides are TGTGCCACCGAAGGCGGTGGGGGGTCCTCCTACGAGCAGTACTTC. This encodes CATEGGGGSSYEQYF. The chain is built from TRBV25-1 and TRBJ2-7; a weak D match, TRBD2 (6 bases). Germline lookup yields CDR1 MGHDK and CDR2 SYGVNS. CDR3 size: 15 residues. The V end lost 10 bases, the J end lost 0 bases, and 19 bases lay between the germline ends.

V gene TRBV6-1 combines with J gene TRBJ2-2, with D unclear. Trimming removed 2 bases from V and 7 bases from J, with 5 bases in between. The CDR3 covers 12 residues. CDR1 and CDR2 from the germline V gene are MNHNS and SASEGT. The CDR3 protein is CASSEQFGELFF. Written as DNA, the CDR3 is TGTGCCAGCAGTGAACAGTTCGGGGAGCTGTTTTTT.

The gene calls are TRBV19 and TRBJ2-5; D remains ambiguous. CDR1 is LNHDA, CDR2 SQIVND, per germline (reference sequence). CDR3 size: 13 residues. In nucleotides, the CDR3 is TGTGCTAGAGATCTGGGGTCCCGAGAGACCCAGTACTTC. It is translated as CARDLGSRETQYF.

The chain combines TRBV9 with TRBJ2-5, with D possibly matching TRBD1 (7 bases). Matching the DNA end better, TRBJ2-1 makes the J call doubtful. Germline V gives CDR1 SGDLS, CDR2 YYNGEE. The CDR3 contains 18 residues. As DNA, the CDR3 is TGTGCCAGCAGCGTAGACCTAAGTGGAGGGGGCAAGATCAATGAGCAGTTCTTC. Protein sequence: CASSVDLSGGGKINEQFF.

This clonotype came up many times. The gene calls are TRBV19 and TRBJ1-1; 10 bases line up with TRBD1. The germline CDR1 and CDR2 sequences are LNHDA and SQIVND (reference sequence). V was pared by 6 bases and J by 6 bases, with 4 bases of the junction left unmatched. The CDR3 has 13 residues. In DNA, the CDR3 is TGTGCCAGTAGCGGACAGGGGGTGTCTGAAGCTTTCTTT. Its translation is CASSGQGVSEAFF.

The CDR3 is CASGLVPVTKTFF. CDR3 coding DNA: TGTGCTAGTGGTTTGGTACCGGTAACGAAGACTTTCTTT. The genes are TRBV12-5 and TRBJ1-1; D gene uncertain. Looked up from germline, CDR1 is LGHNT and CDR2 is FRNRAP. CDR3 size: 13 residues. V gave up 0 bases and J gave up 12 bases, with 14 bases separating them.

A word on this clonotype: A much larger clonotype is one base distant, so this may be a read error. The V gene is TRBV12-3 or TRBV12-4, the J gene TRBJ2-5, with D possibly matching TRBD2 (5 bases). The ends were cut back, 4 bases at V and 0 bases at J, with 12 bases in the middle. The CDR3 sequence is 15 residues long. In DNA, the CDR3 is TGTGCCAGCAGTTATGATAGCGCGGACCAAGAGACCCAGTACTTC. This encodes CASSYDSADQETQYF.

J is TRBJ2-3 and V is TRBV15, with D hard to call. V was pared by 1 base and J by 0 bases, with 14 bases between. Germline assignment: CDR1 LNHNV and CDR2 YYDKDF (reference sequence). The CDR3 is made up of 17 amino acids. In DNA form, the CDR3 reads TGTGCCACCAGCAGAGTTAAAGGATTTTCTAGCACAGATACGCAGTATTTT. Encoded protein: CATSRVKGFSSTDTQYF.

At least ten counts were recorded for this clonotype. The CDR3 region has the DNA TGTGCCAGCAGCTCAGAACCTGGGGCCAACGTCCTGACTTTC. Translation: CASSSEPGANVLTF. The chain uses TRBV5-5 and TRBJ2-6; D remains unclear. CDR1 and CDR2 from the germline V gene are SGHKS and YYEKEE (reference sequence). This CDR3 has 14 residues. V was cut by 3 bases and J by 2 bases, with 6 bases left in between.

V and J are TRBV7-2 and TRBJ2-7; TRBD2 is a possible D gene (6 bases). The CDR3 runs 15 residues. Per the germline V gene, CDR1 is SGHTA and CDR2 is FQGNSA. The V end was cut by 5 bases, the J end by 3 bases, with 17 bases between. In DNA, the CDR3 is TGTGCCAGCAGCCCTCTTATCGGGACTTACTACGAGCAGTACTTC. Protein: CASSPLIGTYYEQYF.

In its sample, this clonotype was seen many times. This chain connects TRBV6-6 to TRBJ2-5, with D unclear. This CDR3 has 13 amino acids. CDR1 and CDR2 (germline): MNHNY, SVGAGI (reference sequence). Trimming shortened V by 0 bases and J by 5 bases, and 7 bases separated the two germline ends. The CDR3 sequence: CASSYSIMETQYF. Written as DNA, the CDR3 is TGTGCCAGCAGTTACTCGATCATGGAGACCCAGTACTTC.

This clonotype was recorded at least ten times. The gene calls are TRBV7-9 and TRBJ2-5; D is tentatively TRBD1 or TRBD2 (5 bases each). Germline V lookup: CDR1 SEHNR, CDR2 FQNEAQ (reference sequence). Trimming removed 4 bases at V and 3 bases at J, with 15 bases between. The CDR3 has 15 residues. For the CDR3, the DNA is TGTGCCAGCAGCTCCCTCTCGCTGGGGGAAGAGACCCAGTACTTC. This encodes CASSSLSLGEETQYF.

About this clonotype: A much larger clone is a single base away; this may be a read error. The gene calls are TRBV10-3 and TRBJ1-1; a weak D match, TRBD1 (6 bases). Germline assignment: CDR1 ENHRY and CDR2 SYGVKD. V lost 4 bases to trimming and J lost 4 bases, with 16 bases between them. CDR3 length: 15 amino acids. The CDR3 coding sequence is TGTGCCATCAGTGGGTCGAAACAGGGAAGCACTGAAGCTTTCTTT. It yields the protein CAISGSKQGSTEAFF.

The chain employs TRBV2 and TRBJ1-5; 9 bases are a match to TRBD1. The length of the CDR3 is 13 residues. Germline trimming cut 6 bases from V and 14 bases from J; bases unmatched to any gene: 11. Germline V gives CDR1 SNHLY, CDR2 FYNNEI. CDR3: CASRNDRGFNEHF. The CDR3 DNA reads TGTGCCAGCAGGAACGACAGGGGGTTCAATGAGCATTTT.

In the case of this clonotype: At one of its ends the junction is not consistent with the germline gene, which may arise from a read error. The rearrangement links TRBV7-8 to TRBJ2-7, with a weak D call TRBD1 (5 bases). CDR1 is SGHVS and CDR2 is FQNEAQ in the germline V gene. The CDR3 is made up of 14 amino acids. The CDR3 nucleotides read TGTGCCAGCACCCTCCACCAGGGCTCCTACGAGCAGTGCTTC. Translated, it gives CASTLHQGSYEQCF.

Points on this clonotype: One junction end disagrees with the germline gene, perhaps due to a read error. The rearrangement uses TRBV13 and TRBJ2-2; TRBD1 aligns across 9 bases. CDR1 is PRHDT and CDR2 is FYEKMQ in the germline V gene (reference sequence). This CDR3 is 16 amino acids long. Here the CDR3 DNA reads TGTGCCTGCAGCACGACCGGGACAGGGCTACCCGGGGAGCTGTTTTTT. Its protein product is CACSTTGTGLPGELFF.

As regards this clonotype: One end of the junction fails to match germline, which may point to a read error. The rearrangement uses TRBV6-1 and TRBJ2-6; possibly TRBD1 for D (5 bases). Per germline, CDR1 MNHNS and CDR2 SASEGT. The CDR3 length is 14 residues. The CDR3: CASSDRSGANVPTF. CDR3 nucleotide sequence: TGTGCCAGCAGTGATCGCTCTGGGGCCAACGTCCCGACTTTC.

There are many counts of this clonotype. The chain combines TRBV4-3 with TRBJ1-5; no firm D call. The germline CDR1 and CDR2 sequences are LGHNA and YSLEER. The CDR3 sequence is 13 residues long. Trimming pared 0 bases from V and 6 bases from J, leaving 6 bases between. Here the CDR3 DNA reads TGCGCCAGCAGCCAAGATCTGGCTCAGCCCCAGCATTTT. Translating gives CASSQDLAQPQHF.

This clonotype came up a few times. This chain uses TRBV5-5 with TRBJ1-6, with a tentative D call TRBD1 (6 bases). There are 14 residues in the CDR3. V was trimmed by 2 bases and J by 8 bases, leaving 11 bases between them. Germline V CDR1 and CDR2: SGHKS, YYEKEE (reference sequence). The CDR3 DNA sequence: TGTGCCAGCAGCTTAAATACAGGGCATTCACCCCTCCACTTT. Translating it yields CASSLNTGHSPLHF.

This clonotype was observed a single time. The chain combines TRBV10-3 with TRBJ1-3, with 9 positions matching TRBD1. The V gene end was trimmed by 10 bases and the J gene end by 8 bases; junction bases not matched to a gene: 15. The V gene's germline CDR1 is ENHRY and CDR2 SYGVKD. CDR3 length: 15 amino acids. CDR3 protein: CASSSTGGVQDTIYF. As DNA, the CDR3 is TGTGCCAGCAGCTCGACAGGGGGAGTCCAAGACACCATATATTTT.

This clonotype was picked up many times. CDR3 in DNA: TGCAGTGCTAGGGGGACAGGGGTCGAGCAGTACTTC. Amino acids: CSARGTGVEQYF. The chain employs TRBV20-1 and TRBJ2-7, with TRBD1 matching 10 bases. The length of the CDR3 is 12 residues. Germline CDR1 DFQATT, CDR2 SNEGSKA (reference sequence). With 3 bases clipped from V and 6 bases from J, the junction kept 2 bases outside the gene matches.

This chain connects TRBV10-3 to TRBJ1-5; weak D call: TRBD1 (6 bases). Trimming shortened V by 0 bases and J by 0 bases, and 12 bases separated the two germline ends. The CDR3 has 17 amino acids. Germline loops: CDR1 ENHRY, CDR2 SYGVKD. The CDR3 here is CAISESEGGYSNQPQHF. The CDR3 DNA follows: TGTGCCATCAGTGAGTCCGAGGGGGGTTATAGCAATCAGCCCCAGCATTTT.

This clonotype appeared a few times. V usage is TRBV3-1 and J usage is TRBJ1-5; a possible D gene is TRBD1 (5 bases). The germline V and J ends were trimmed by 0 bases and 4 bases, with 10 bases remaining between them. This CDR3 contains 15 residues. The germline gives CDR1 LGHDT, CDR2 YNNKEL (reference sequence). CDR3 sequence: CASSQEAGSNQPQHF. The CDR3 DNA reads TGTGCCAGCAGCCAAGAGGCAGGGAGTAATCAGCCCCAGCATTTT.

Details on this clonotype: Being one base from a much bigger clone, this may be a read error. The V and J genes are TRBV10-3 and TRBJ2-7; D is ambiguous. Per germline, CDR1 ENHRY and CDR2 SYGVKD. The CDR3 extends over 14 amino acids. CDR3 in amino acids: CATSESNSPYEQYF. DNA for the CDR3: TGTGCCACCAGTGAGTCAAACAGCCCCTACGAGCAGTACTTC.

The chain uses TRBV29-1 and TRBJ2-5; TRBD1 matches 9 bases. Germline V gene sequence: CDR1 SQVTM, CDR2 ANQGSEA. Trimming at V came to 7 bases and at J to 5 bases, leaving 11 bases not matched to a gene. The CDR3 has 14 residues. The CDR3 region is CSAYRGQGAETQYF. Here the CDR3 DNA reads TGCAGCGCCTACAGGGGGCAGGGCGCGGAGACCCAGTACTTC.

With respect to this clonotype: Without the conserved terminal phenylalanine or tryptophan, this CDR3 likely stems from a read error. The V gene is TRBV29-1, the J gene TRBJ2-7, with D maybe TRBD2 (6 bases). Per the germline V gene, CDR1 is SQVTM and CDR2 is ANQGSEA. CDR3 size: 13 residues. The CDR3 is CSGLRDHTREQYL. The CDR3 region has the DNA TGCAGTGGACTAAGGGACCACACTCGCGAGCAGTACCTC.

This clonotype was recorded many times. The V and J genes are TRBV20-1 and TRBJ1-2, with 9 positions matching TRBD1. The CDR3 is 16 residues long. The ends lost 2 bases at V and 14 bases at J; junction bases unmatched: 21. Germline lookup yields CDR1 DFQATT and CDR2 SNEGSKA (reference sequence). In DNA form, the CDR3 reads TGCAGTGCTAGAATGGACAGGGGCTATACGAAGATGGCTCAGACCTTC. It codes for CSARMDRGYTKMAQTF.